The 28 T cell receptor beta chains given below trace back to one sample, sequenced in a study of blood T cell repertoires in COVID-19. Method: immunoSEQ multiplex PCR; TCRdb's copy keeps in-frame clones and lacks some. The sample includes 97,000 or so clones, about four fifths seen only once; the top ten take 15% to 20%. The sequenced sample consisted of peripheral blood. The receptor set was obtained from a woman aged 80 or over with active or convalescent COVID-19.

V usage is TRBV5-1 and J usage is TRBJ1-1, with D maybe TRBD1 (6 bases). The CDR3 consists of 16 residues. The V gene lost 3 bases and the J gene lost 3 bases, with 18 bases spanning the gap. Germline CDR1 SGHRS, CDR2 YFSETQ. The chain's CDR3 is CASSSGQLLLDTEAFF. Written as DNA, the CDR3 is TGCGCCAGCAGCTCGGGACAACTCCTATTGGACACTGAAGCTTTCTTT.

This clone came up a few times. The chain employs TRBV27 and TRBJ2-5; 11 nucleotides align to TRBD2. From germline, CDR1 is MNHEY and CDR2 SMNVEV (reference sequence). The CDR3 extends over 15 amino acids. V trimming: 5 bases; J trimming: 1 base; junction bases outside the gene matches: 3. The CDR3 nucleotides read TGTGCCAGCAGTCGACTAGCGGGACCCCAAGAGACCCAGTACTTC. Residues: CASSRLAGPQETQYF.

This sequence joins TRBV19 and TRBJ2-1; 8 nucleotides line up with TRBD2. The ends lost 3 bases at V and 6 bases at J; junction bases unmatched: 7. The CDR3 spans 15 residues. Germline V lookup: CDR1 LNHDA, CDR2 SQIVND (reference sequence). The CDR3 spells CASSIGGATVNEQFF. CDR3 DNA: TGTGCCAGTAGTATCGGGGGGGCGACGGTCAATGAGCAGTTCTTC.

V usage is TRBV5-4 and J usage is TRBJ2-7, with 9 bases lining up with TRBD1. The CDR3 consists of 15 residues. With 3 bases clipped from V and 5 bases from J, the junction kept 9 bases outside the gene matches. The germline gives CDR1 SGHNT, CDR2 YYREEE (reference sequence). The CDR3 coding sequence is TGTGCCAGCAGCTCGCCGGGACAGGGCGCCCACGAGCAGTACTTC. As protein: CASSSPGQGAHEQYF. The full variable domain, rest sourced from reference TRBV5-4 and TRBJ2-7, is ETGVTQSPTHLIKTRGQQVTLRCSSQSGHNTVSWYQQALGQGPQFIFQYYREEENGRGNFPPRFSGLQFPNYSSELNVNALELDDSALYLCASSSPGQGAHEQYFGPGTRLTVT.

The chain links TRBV2 to TRBJ2-1; TRBD2 aligns across 15 bases. The CDR3 consists of 16 residues. The V and J ends lost 6 bases and 3 bases, in that order; junction bases with no gene match: 3. CDR1 is SNHLY, CDR2 FYNNEI, per germline. In nucleotides, the CDR3 is TGTGCCAGCAGGGGGACTAGCGGGAGGAACTACAATGAGCAGTTCTTC. Translating gives CASRGTSGRNYNEQFF. Using reference TRBV2 and TRBJ2-1 for the parts outside the CDR3, the full variable domain is EPEVTQTPSHQVTQMGQEVILRCVPISNHLYFYWYRQILGQKVEFLVSFYNNEISEKSEIFDDQFSVERPDGSNFTLKIRSTKLEDSAMYFCASRGTSGRNYNEQFFGPGTRLTVL.

V is TRBV18 and J is TRBJ1-2; possibly TRBD1 for D (6 bases). Germline CDR1 is KGHSH and CDR2 is LQKENI. Trimming cost V 3 bases and J 4 bases, with 15 bases left between them. The CDR3 covers 15 residues. CDR3 DNA: TGTGCCAGCTCACCGGGGGCGGGAGATGGCTATGGCTACACCTTC. Amino acids: CASSPGAGDGYGYTF.

Comment on this clone: Sequence at one end of the junction differs from germline and may be a read error. The chain couples TRBV5-1 to TRBJ2-3, with 7 bases aligning to TRBD1. The CDR3 has 16 residues. The V gene's germline CDR1 is SGHRS and CDR2 YFSETQ. The CDR3 protein is CASSSLGQAKSDTQYF. Written as DNA, the CDR3 is TGTGCCAGCAGCTCCCTCGGACAGGCAAAGTCAGATACGCAGTATTTT.

The J gene is TRBJ2-3, the V gene TRBV6-6; 12 bases align to TRBD2. V dropped 8 bases and J dropped 7; count of bases not matched to a gene: 7. Germline CDR1 reads MNHNY; CDR2 reads SVGAGI (reference sequence). The CDR3 runs 14 residues. CDR3 in DNA: TGTGCCAGCGGGCCTAGCGGGAGGGTGTATACGCAGTATTTT. It is translated as CASGPSGRVYTQYF.

This chain connects TRBV7-6 to TRBJ1-3, with D tentatively TRBD1 (6 bases). CDR3 length: 17 residues. The V and J ends lost 0 bases and 4 bases respectively, with 16 bases between them. The germline gives CDR1 SGHVS, CDR2 FNYEAQ. The CDR3 DNA sequence: TGTGCCAGCAGCTTAGCTCCGGGGGGCCTAGGGGGAAACACCATATATTTT. Residues: CASSLAPGGLGGNTIYF. Full variable domain (missing parts from reference TRBV7-6 and TRBJ1-3): GAGVSQSPRYKVTKRGQDVALRCDPISGHVSLYWYRQALGQGPEFLTYFNYEAQQDKSGLPNDRFSAERPEGSISTLTIQRTEQRDSAMYRCASSLAPGGLGGNTIYFGEGSWLTVV.

The count of this clone is one. This chain connects TRBV7-2 to TRBJ2-7; a weak D match, TRBD1 (6 bases). The CDR3 spans 16 residues. V shed 0 bases and J shed 0 bases, with 12 bases lying between them. Germline CDR1 reads SGHTA; CDR2 reads FQGNSA. The CDR3 loop is CASSLALGTHSYEQYF. CDR3 nucleotide sequence: TGTGCCAGCAGCTTAGCCCTCGGGACACACTCCTACGAGCAGTACTTC.

CDR3 coding DNA: TGTGCCAGCAGTGACAACTCTGGGGCCAACGTCCTGACTTTC. Its protein product is CASSDNSGANVLTF. This chain joins TRBV2 and TRBJ2-6; D is ambiguous. The germline V gene encodes CDR1 SNHLY and CDR2 FYNNEI. V was pared by 3 bases and J by 0 bases, with 3 bases between. The CDR3 contains 14 residues.

The gene calls are TRBV3-1 (or the pseudogene TRBV3-2) and TRBJ2-7, with 11 bases identical to TRBD2. Germline V gene sequence: CDR1 LGHDT, CDR2 YNNKEL (reference sequence). The CDR3 is made up of 13 amino acids. With 7 bases clipped from V and 4 bases from J, the junction kept 3 bases outside the gene matches. The CDR3 region is CASTGTSGYEQYF. CDR3 nucleotide sequence: TGTGCCAGCACCGGGACTAGCGGATACGAGCAGTACTTC.

In its sample, this clone was seen a few times. The genes are TRBV12-3 or TRBV12-4 and TRBJ1-5; D gene uncertain. CDR3 length: 13 residues. Trimming took 7 bases from V and 4 from J, leaving 11 bases between them. This chain's CDR3 is CASTTGSNQPQHF. The CDR3 coding sequence is TGTGCCAGCACCACGGGTTCTAATCAGCCCCAGCATTTT.

CDR3: CASRRDSNGNSPLHF. CDR3 nucleotides: TGTGCCAGCCGACGAGACAGTAACGGGAATTCACCCCTCCACTTT. V and J are TRBV6-5 and TRBJ1-6; tentative D call: TRBD1 (5 bases). V was shortened by 8 bases and J by 7 bases, with 18 bases between the two germline ends. This CDR3 is 15 amino acids long. The germline V gene encodes CDR1 MNHEY and CDR2 SVGAGI.

V usage is TRBV28 and J usage is TRBJ2-5, with D possibly matching TRBD2 (5 bases). CDR3 length: 15 residues. Germline loops: CDR1 MDHEN, CDR2 SYDVKM. The V gene lost 6 bases and the J gene lost 3 bases, with 17 bases spanning the gap. CDR3 coding DNA: TGTGCCAGCAGGTTCCCCGCGGGTCCCGAAGAGACCCAGTACTTC. Protein product: CASRFPAGPEETQYF.

The chain is built from TRBV19 and TRBJ2-7, with 7 bases matching TRBD2. The CDR3 is 14 amino acids. J gave up 4 bases and V 6 bases, and 9 bases lay outside the gene matches. The germline V gene has CDR1 LNHDA and CDR2 SQIVND (reference sequence). The CDR3 reads CASRRGGSGYEQYF. In DNA form, the CDR3 reads TGTGCCAGTAGAAGGGGCGGGAGTGGATACGAGCAGTACTTC.

This chain connects TRBV27 to TRBJ1-1; D may be TRBD1 (5 bases). Germline V gives CDR1 MNHEY, CDR2 SMNVEV (reference sequence). The CDR3 has 17 amino acids. Between the trimmed V and J ends, which lost 5 bases and 2 bases, there was a span of 21 bases. In DNA form, the CDR3 reads TGTGCCAGCAGTCCCCGTAAGGGGATCGTGATTAACACTGAAGCTTTCTTT. This encodes CASSPRKGIVINTEAFF.

This clone was seen a few times. This chain links TRBV6-1 with TRBJ2-6, with a possible D match to TRBD1 (5 bases). Germline CDR1 reads MNHNS; CDR2 reads SASEGT. V was trimmed by 2 bases and J by 2 bases, leaving 16 bases between them. The length of the CDR3 is 18 residues. The chain's CDR3 is CASSEISRASTGANVLTF. The CDR3 DNA reads as TGTGCCAGCAGTGAAATCTCCAGGGCTAGTACTGGGGCCAACGTCCTGACTTTC.

The chain has TRBV6-2 or TRBV6-3 and TRBJ2-7, with TRBD2 matching over 9 bases. The junction had 8 bases not matched to a gene; V was cut back by 5 bases and J by 3 bases. Germline CDR1 reads MNHEY; CDR2 reads SVGEGT. The CDR3 covers 15 residues. The CDR3 DNA reads TGTGCCAGCAGTATCAGACTAGCGGAGCGCTACGAGCAGTACTTC. Amino acids: CASSIRLAERYEQYF.

V is TRBV3-1 (or the pseudogene TRBV3-2) and J is TRBJ1-3, with D perhaps matching TRBD1 (6 bases). V shed 5 bases and J shed 2 bases, with 13 bases lying between them. The germline CDR1 and CDR2 sequences are LGHDT and YNNKEL (reference sequence). There are 15 residues in the CDR3. The CDR3 nucleotides are TGTGCCAGCAGCGGACTGGGGGCTACTGGAAACACCATATATTTT. It specifies CASSGLGATGNTIYF.

The V and J genes are TRBV6-6 and TRBJ2-1, with 8 bases matching TRBD2. The CDR3 sequence is 16 residues long. The germline gives CDR1 MNHNY, CDR2 SVGAGI (reference sequence). V trimming: 6 bases; J trimming: 0 bases; junction bases outside the gene matches: 7. Here the CDR3 reads CASRSLAGSSYNEQFF. The DNA for the CDR3 is TGTGCCAGCAGATCCTTAGCGGGGAGCTCCTACAATGAGCAGTTCTTC.

This chain connects TRBV6-2 or TRBV6-3 to TRBJ2-1; D perhaps matches TRBD1 (5 bases). Germline CDR1 is MNHEY and CDR2 is SVGEGT. V lost 0 bases and J 8 bases, leaving 14 bases between the germline ends. The CDR3 is 15 amino acids. For the CDR3, the DNA is TGTGCCAGCAGTTACTCGAACGCCCCCAGGGATGAGCAGTTCTTC. The encoded protein is CASSYSNAPRDEQFF.

CDR3 DNA: TGTGCCAGCAGCCCGGAGGGGGGGCGGAAATACGAGCAGTACTTC. Its translation: CASSPEGGRKYEQYF. The rearrangement links TRBV11-2 to TRBJ2-7; D is perhaps TRBD2 (7 bases). Trimming shortened V by 5 bases and J by 4 bases, and 18 bases separated the two germline ends. CDR1 SGHAT and CDR2 FQNNGV come from the germline V gene. This CDR3 comprises 15 residues. The entire variable domain, with the rest obtained from reference TRBV11-2 and TRBJ2-7, is as follows: EAGVAQSPRYKIIEKRQSVAFWCNPISGHATLYWYQQILGQGPKLLIQFQNNGVVDDSQLPKDRFSAERLKGVDSTLKIQPAKLEDSAVYLCASSPEGGRKYEQYFGPGTRLTVT.

On this clone itself: Other DNA sequences in the same sample also yield this CDR3. The V and J genes are TRBV12-3 or TRBV12-4 and TRBJ1-1, with 10 bases fitting TRBD1. The CDR3 is 13 amino acids. The J segment lost 5 bases and the V segment lost 5 bases, leaving 2 bases of the junction unmatched. CDR3 sequence reads: CASSRDRGTEAFF. CDR3 nucleotides: TGTGCCAGCAGTAGGGACAGGGGAACTGAAGCTTTCTTT.

V is TRBV9 and J is TRBJ2-3, with 9 nucleotides matching TRBD2. Unmatched junction bases numbered 8, after V lost 4 bases and J lost 8 bases. CDR3 length: 14 residues. The V gene's germline CDR1 is SGDLS and CDR2 YYNGEE. The CDR3 DNA reads as TGTGCCAGCAGCCCTAGCGGGGACCCAATTACGCAGTATTTT. Encoded protein: CASSPSGDPITQYF.

There are a few counts of this clone. J is TRBJ1-3 and V is TRBV7-9; unclear D gene. V lost 4 bases to trimming and J lost 4 bases, with 11 bases between them. The CDR3 is made up of 14 amino acids. Germline loops: CDR1 SEHNR, CDR2 FQNEAQ (reference sequence). The CDR3 DNA reads as TGTGCCAGCAGCTCCACGAGTCGCGGAAACACCATATATTTT. Protein product: CASSSTSRGNTIYF.

The chain employs TRBV16 and TRBJ2-6; maybe TRBD2 (5 bases). This CDR3 region has 16 residues. V was pared by 1 base and J by 3 bases, with 10 bases between. CDR1 and CDR2 from the germline V gene are KGHSY and FQNENV. The CDR3 nucleotides read TGTGCCAGCAGCCAATTGCCCGGGGTTGGGGCCAACGTCCTGACTTTC. Its translation: CASSQLPGVGANVLTF.

This chain uses TRBV7-2 with TRBJ1-4, with 8 bases that match TRBD1. CDR3 size: 14 residues. J was trimmed by 8 bases and V by 1 base; bases with no gene match: 3. The germline V gene encodes CDR1 SGHTA and CDR2 FQGNSA. The DNA of the CDR3 is TGTGCCAGCAGCTTAGACAGGGGGGGCGAAAAACTGTTTTTT. It specifies CASSLDRGGEKLFF.